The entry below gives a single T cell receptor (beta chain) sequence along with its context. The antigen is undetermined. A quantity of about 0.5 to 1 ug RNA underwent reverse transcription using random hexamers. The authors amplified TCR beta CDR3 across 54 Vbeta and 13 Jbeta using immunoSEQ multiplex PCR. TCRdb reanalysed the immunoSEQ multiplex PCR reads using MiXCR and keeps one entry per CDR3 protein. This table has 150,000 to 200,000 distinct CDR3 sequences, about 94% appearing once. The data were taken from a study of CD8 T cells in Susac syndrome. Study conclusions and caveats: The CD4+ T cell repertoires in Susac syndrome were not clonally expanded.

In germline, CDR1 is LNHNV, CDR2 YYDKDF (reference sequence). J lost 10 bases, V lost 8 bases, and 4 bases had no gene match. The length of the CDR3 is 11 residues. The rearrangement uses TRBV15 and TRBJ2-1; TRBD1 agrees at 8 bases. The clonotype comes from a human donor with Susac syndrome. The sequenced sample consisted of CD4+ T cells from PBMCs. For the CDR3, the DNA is TGTGCCACCTCGACAGGGGACGAGCAGTTCTTC. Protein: CATSTGDEQFF.